The 16 T cell receptor beta chains below all came from one sample that was sequenced in a study of cytomegalovirus exposure and HLA in healthy donors. PCR was performed using 60 Vbeta and 13 Jbeta primers. Sequencing was performed with immunoSEQ multiplex PCR; in TCRdb, only in-frame clones are kept and a portion is missing. The sample has roughly 110,000 clones; approximately 79% are singletons. Sample: PBMCs. The source of these receptors is a woman between 40 and 50 years old in good health and CMV-seropositive.

The chain couples TRBV4-2 to TRBJ2-2, with 9 bases lining up with TRBD2. Trimming cost V 0 bases and J 7 bases; bases outside gene matches: 0. The CDR3 sequence is 14 residues long. Germline values: CDR1 LGHNA, CDR2 YNFKEQ. The CDR3 DNA is TGTGCCAGCAGCCAAGATAGCGGGAGCGGGGAGCTGTTTTTT. Amino acids: CASSQDSGSGELFF.

This clone was observed a few times. The rearrangement links TRBV5-5 to TRBJ1-2; D might be TRBD1 (5 bases). Trimming stripped 0 bases from V and 4 bases from J, with 13 bases between. The CDR3 has 15 amino acids. The germline gives CDR1 SGHKS, CDR2 YYEKEE (reference sequence). As DNA, the CDR3 is TGTGCCAGCAGCTTGGGGCAGGGTGGCGGCTATGGCTACACCTTC. This codes for CASSLGQGGGYGYTF.

The chain carries TRBV5-1 and TRBJ1-5; weak D call: TRBD1 (5 bases). The germline V gene encodes CDR1 SGHRS and CDR2 YFSETQ. V was trimmed by 5 bases and J by 7 bases, leaving 13 bases between them. CDR3 length equals 13 residues. In DNA, the CDR3 is TGCGCCAGCAGAGAAGGGGTTGAGCAGCCCCAGCATTTT. Translating gives CASREGVEQPQHF.

This clone was observed a handful of times. The chain carries TRBV25-1 and TRBJ1-1, with 11 positions matching TRBD1. The CDR3 extends over 15 amino acids. V lost 7 bases to trimming and J lost 7 bases; unmatched junction nucleotides: 11. Germline CDR1 reads MGHDK; CDR2 reads SYGVNS. Here the CDR3 reads CASMTRTGGKGEAFF. The CDR3 DNA reads as TGTGCCAGCATGACTAGGACAGGGGGCAAAGGTGAAGCTTTCTTT.

This clone was observed a few times. The V call is TRBV9, the J call TRBJ2-2, with TRBD1 as a possible D gene (7 bases). The CDR3 has 16 residues. The germline V and J ends were trimmed by 4 bases and 6 bases, with 19 bases remaining between them. Germline CDR1 SGDLS, CDR2 YYNGEE. The CDR3 DNA follows: TGTGCCAGCAGCACACCGGGGGCAGGGGGTGCCGGGGAGCTGTTTTTT. It codes for CASSTPGAGGAGELFF.

This clone was counted once. The chain carries TRBV6-5 and TRBJ1-2, with D unresolved. The CDR3 has 14 residues. The V gene lost 0 bases and the J gene lost 6 bases, with 11 bases spanning the gap. Per the germline V gene, CDR1 is MNHEY and CDR2 is SVGAGI. The CDR3: CASSYSGPRDGYTF. The CDR3 bases are TGTGCCAGCAGTTACTCTGGGCCCAGAGATGGCTACACCTTC.

The J gene is TRBJ1-2, the V gene TRBV7-2, with 7 bases matching TRBD1. V dropped 5 bases and J dropped 3; count of bases not matched to a gene: 3. The CDR3 covers 13 residues. Germline lookup yields CDR1 SGHTA and CDR2 FQGNSA. The CDR3, as DNA: TGTGCCAGCAGCCAAGGGACAGACTATGGCTACACCTTC. Translating gives CASSQGTDYGYTF.

The chain couples TRBV25-1 to TRBJ1-3; TRBD1 matches 9 bases. Trimming at V came to 8 bases and at J to 8 bases, leaving 7 bases not matched to a gene. Germline CDR1 MGHDK, CDR2 SYGVNS. CDR3 length equals 13 residues. Here the CDR3 DNA reads TGTGCCAGCGTAAACAGGGGGCTGGACACCATATATTTT. Encoded protein: CASVNRGLDTIYF.

This clone was detected only once. V usage is TRBV6-1 and J usage is TRBJ1-4; no definite D call. The CDR3 has 14 amino acids. V was clipped by 6 bases and J by 0 bases, with 8 bases between them. CDR1 is MNHNS and CDR2 is SASEGT in the germline V gene. The CDR3 bases are TGTGCCAGCAGCGAACAGACAACTAATGAAAAACTGTTTTTT. Protein product: CASSEQTTNEKLFF.

This clone was seen only a few times. The rearrangement links TRBV7-8 to TRBJ1-4; D uncertain. The germline CDR1 and CDR2 sequences are SGHVS and FQNEAQ. This CDR3 is 15 amino acids long. V shed 6 bases and J shed 6 bases, with 17 bases lying between them. The CDR3, as DNA: TGTGCCAGCAGTTTCGAGGGTCAGAGGCATGAAAAACTGTTTTTT. Residues: CASSFEGQRHEKLFF.

On this clone itself: One end of the junction does not line up with germline, which may come from a read error. The chain carries TRBV18 and TRBJ1-2, with TRBD1 matching over 8 bases. Germline V gives CDR1 KGHSH, CDR2 LQKENI. The CDR3 has 14 amino acids. The CDR3 DNA reads TGTGCCAGCTCACCACCCGCGGACAGGGCTATCCAGGCCTTC. It specifies CASSPPADRAIQAF. Complete variable domain (other parts from reference TRBV18 and TRBJ1-2): NAGVMQNPRHLVRRRGQEARLRCSPMKGHSHVYWYRQLPEEGLKFMVYLQKENIIDESGMPKERFSAEFPKEGPSILRIQQVVRGDSAAYFCASSPPADRAIQAFGSGTRLTVV.

This clone was counted a single time. V is TRBV9 and J is TRBJ2-3; 9 bases are shared with TRBD2. The CDR3 runs to 15 residues. Trimming at V came to 0 bases and at J to 5 bases, leaving 4 bases not matched to a gene. Germline assignment: CDR1 SGDLS and CDR2 YYNGEE. CDR3 amino acids: CASSVGSGGIDTQYF. The CDR3 DNA follows: TGTGCCAGCAGCGTAGGAAGCGGGGGGATAGATACGCAGTATTTT.

This clone was seen a handful of times. Other DNA sequences in this specimen translate into the identical CDR3. The DNA of the CDR3 is TGTGCCAGCAGCTATAATAGCAATCAGCCCCAGCATTTT. It specifies CASSYNSNQPQHF. The V gene is TRBV6-5, the J gene TRBJ1-5; D not certain. CDR1 is MNHEY, CDR2 SVGAGI, per germline. The CDR3 contains 13 residues. V was pared by 6 bases and J by 0 bases, with 6 bases between.

This chain connects TRBV5-6 to TRBJ1-2; D gene ambiguous. The length of the CDR3 is 14 residues. Trimming cost V 1 base and J 4 bases, with 11 bases left between them. The germline V gene has CDR1 SGHDT and CDR2 YYEEEE. For the CDR3, the DNA is TGTGCCAGCAGCTTGCCCGGTTCTAGCTATGGCTACACCTTC. Residues: CASSLPGSSYGYTF.

This chain links TRBV18 with TRBJ1-1; 8 bases map to TRBD1. Trimming took 4 bases from V and 7 from J; bases not matched to a gene: 8. CDR3 length equals 14 residues. Germline-derived CDR1 and CDR2 are KGHSH and LQKENI. DNA for the CDR3: TGTGCCAGCTCACTCCAGGGGGCCGGATTTGAAGCTTTCTTT. Its translation: CASSLQGAGFEAFF.

V gene TRBV6-6 combines with J gene TRBJ2-1; D remains ambiguous. CDR1 and CDR2 (germline): MNHNY, SVGAGI (reference sequence). The CDR3 covers 13 residues. V lost 4 bases to trimming and J lost 6 bases, with 10 bases between them. The CDR3 region is CASSSPNLNEQFF. CDR3 nucleotides: TGTGCCAGCAGTTCCCCTAATCTCAATGAGCAGTTCTTC.